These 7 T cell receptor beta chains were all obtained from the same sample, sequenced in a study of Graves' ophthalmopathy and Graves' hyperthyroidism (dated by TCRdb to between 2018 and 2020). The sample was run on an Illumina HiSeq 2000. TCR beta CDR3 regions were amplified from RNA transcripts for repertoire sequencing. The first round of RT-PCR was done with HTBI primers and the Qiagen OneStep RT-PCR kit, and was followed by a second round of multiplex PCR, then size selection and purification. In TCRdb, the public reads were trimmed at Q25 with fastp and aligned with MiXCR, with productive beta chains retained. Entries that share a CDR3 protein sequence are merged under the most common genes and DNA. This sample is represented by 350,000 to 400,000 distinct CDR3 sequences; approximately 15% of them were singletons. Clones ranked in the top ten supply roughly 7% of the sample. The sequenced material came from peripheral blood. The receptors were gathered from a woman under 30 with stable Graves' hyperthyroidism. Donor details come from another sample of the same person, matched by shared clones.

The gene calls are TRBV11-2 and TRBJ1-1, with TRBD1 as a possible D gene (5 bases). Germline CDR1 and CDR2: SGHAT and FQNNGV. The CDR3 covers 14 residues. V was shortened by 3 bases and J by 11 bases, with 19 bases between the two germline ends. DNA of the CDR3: TGTGCCAGCAGCTTCTTACGACAGTCTTTTAATGCTTTCTTT. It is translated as CASSFLRQSFNAFF.

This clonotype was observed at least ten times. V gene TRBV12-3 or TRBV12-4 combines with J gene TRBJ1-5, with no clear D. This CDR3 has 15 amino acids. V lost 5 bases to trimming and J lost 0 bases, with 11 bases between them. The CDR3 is CASSQNSPSNQPQHF. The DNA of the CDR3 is TGTGCCAGCAGTCAGAACAGTCCTAGCAATCAGCCCCAGCATTTT.

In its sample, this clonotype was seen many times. The CDR3 is CASRPSGSSYEQYF. The CDR3, as DNA: TGTGCCAGCAGGCCCTCCGGGAGCTCCTACGAGCAGTACTTC. The rearrangement links TRBV12-3 or TRBV12-4 to TRBJ2-7; maybe TRBD2 (6 bases). V dropped 6 bases and J dropped 0 bases, with 12 bases sitting between them. The length of the CDR3 is 14 residues.

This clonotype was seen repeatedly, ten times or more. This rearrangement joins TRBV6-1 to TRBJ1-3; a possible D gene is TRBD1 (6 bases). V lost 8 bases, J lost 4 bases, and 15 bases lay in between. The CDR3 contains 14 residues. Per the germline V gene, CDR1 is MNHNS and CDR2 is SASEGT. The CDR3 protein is CASQPRDRGNTIYF. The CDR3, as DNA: TGTGCCAGCCAACCGAGAGACAGGGGAAACACCATATATTTT.

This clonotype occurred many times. The CDR3 DNA sequence: TGTGCCAGCAGCTTAGGGGAGGGCTACGAGCAGTACTTC. This gives the protein CASSLGEGYEQYF. The chain links TRBV11-2 to TRBJ2-7; 7 bases line up with TRBD2. Germline CDR1 SGHAT, CDR2 FQNNGV. V lost 1 base, J lost 3 bases, and 0 bases stayed unmatched. The CDR3 is 13 amino acids.

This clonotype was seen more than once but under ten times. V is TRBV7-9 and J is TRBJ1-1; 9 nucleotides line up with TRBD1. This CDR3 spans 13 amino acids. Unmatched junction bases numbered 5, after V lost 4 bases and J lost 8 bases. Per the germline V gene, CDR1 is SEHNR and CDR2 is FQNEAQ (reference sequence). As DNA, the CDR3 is TGTGCCAGCAGCTGGGACAGGGCCCACGAAGCTTTCTTT. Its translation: CASSWDRAHEAFF.

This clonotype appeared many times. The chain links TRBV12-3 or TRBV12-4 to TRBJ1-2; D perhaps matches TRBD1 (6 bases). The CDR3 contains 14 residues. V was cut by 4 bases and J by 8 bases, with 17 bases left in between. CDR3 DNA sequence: TGTGCCAGCAGTTGGGGACCTCGAGGGGGGGGCTACACCTTC. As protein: CASSWGPRGGGYTF.